The 2 T cell receptor beta chains presented below share a single source sample, sequenced in a study of CD4 and CD8 cells across lung adenocarcinoma regions. TCRdb recomputed calls from the PCR reads with MiXCR, one row per CDR3 protein. The repertoire holds approximately 12,000 distinct CDR3 sequences, roughly 51% seen once, with 30% to 40% in the top ten. The source material was CD8+ T cells from the center of a lung tumor. The receptors come from a female donor with lung adenocarcinoma. The CD4 and CD8 labels of this study may be unreliable.

By share, this clonotype counts as medium-sized. DNA for the CDR3: TGTGCCAGCAGCTTCAGGGGGCTAAGTTACAATGAGCAGTTCTTC. Residues: CASSFRGLSYNEQFF. J is TRBJ2-1 and V is TRBV7-8, with TRBD1 matching over 8 bases. The CDR3 extends over 15 amino acids. The germline CDR1 and CDR2 sequences are SGHVS and FQNEAQ. V shed 3 bases and J 4 bases; nucleotides not matched to a gene: 5.

About this clonotype itself: The junction departs from germline at one end; a sequencing error may be responsible. CDR3 protein: CASGPAGELPFF. In nucleotides, the CDR3 is TGTGCCAGCGGCCCGGCTGGGGAGCTACCGTTCTTC. The V and J genes are TRBV6-1 and TRBJ2-5; perhaps TRBD2 as D (5 bases). Germline loops: CDR1 MNHNS, CDR2 SASEGT. This CDR3 has 12 amino acids.